This T cell receptor beta chain came from a study of cytomegalovirus exposure and HLA in healthy donors. Overall study: HLA-typed donors contributed some 85 million unique TCRs, which were held in an early data release.

A multiplex PCR was run with 60 Vbeta primers and 13 Jbeta primers. The repertoire was sequenced with immunoSEQ multiplex PCR; TCRdb's copy has only in-frame clones and lacks some. Of about 160,000 clones in the sample, around three quarters were seen once. The sample comprised PBMCs. The receptor was isolated from a man aged 25 to 40 in good health and CMV-seropositive.

CDR3 DNA sequence: TGTGCAAGTCGTCCAAACGTCCAGACTATGACCTACGAGCAGTACTTC. It translates to CASRPNVQTMTYEQYF. The chain employs TRBV12-2 and TRBJ2-7; TRBD2, the table's D call, lacks a check against the DNA. TRBV12-2 is designated a pseudogene. CDR3 length: 16 residues.